Presented here are 8 T cell receptor beta chains from one specimen sequenced in a study of blood T cell repertoires in COVID-19. This table comes from immunoSEQ multiplex PCR, and its TCRdb copy is limited to in-frame clones, with some not included. The sample records roughly 160,000 clones, approximately 91% being singletons. The source material was peripheral blood. The source is a man aged 18 to 35 with acute or convalescent COVID-19.

This clone was found once. V is TRBV11-2 and J is TRBJ2-7; D is unclear. This CDR3 comprises 15 residues. CDR1 and CDR2 (germline): SGHAT, FQNNGV. V lost 2 bases and J lost 2, with 13 bases in between. CDR3: CASSLTYPQPYEQYF. CDR3 bases: TGTGCCAGCAGCTTAACCTATCCCCAACCCTACGAGCAGTACTTC.

The V call is TRBV9, the J call TRBJ2-7; 10 nucleotides match TRBD2. This CDR3 contains 18 residues. V lost 0 bases, J lost 5 bases, and 14 bases stayed unmatched. Per germline, CDR1 SGDLS and CDR2 YYNGEE. CDR3 in amino acids: CASSVGLAGVATPNEQYF. The CDR3 DNA reads as TGTGCCAGCAGCGTAGGGCTAGCGGGAGTCGCGACCCCCAACGAGCAGTACTTC. The variable domain in full, completed from reference TRBV9 and TRBJ2-7, reads DSGVTQTPKHLITATGQRVTLRCSPRSGDLSVYWYQQSLDQGLQFLIQYYNGEERAKGNILERFSAQQFPDLHSELNLSSLELGDSALYFCASSVGLAGVATPNEQYFGPGTRLTVT.

The chain has TRBV5-1 and TRBJ2-1; 9 bases align to TRBD1. The junction had 9 bases not matched to a gene; V was cut back by 4 bases and J by 7 bases. The CDR3 has 15 residues. Germline CDR1 is SGHRS and CDR2 is YFSETQ. The CDR3 reads CASSVGDRVVNEQFF. The CDR3 DNA reads as TGCGCCAGCAGCGTCGGGGACAGGGTTGTAAATGAGCAGTTCTTC.

The table lists this clone with a count of one. This sequence joins TRBV19 and TRBJ1-1; D not resolved. Germline V CDR1 and CDR2: LNHDA, SQIVND (reference sequence). This CDR3 spans 15 amino acids. V lost 5 bases to trimming and J lost 0 bases, with 13 bases between them. Here the CDR3 DNA reads TGTGCCAGTAGTCTGGCAGGACTCATGAACACTGAAGCTTTCTTT. It specifies CASSLAGLMNTEAFF.

The V gene is TRBV7-6, the J gene TRBJ1-1, with a weak D call TRBD1 (6 bases). Germline CDR1 is SGHVS and CDR2 is FNYEAQ. The CDR3 contains 15 residues. Deletions cut 0 bases from V and 3 bases from J, with 11 bases between. The CDR3 nucleotides are TGTGCCAGCAGCTTAGCAAGGGGGAGTGACACTGAAGCTTTCTTT. Translated, it gives CASSLARGSDTEAFF.

CDR3 coding DNA: TGCGCCAGCAGCCTAGGGGCGCAGGCTGAAGCTTTCTTT. It yields the protein CASSLGAQAEAFF. The chain couples TRBV5-1 to TRBJ1-1, with D perhaps TRBD1 (5 bases). Germline CDR1 and CDR2: SGHRS and YFSETQ. There are 13 residues in the CDR3. V dropped 4 bases and J dropped 6 bases, with 13 bases sitting between them.

The rearrangement joins TRBV11-2 to TRBJ2-1; 7 positions agree with TRBD2. Germline trimming cut 5 bases from V and 2 bases from J; bases unmatched to any gene: 9. The germline gives CDR1 SGHAT, CDR2 FQNNGV. CDR3 length: 16 amino acids. In DNA form, the CDR3 reads TGTGCCAGCAGCGATACGATGGGAGGGACCTACAATGAGCAGTTCTTC. It yields the protein CASSDTMGGTYNEQFF.

This clone was seen only a few times. The chain has TRBV5-8 and TRBJ2-3; D might be TRBD2 (5 bases). V dropped 1 base and J dropped 6 bases, with 12 bases sitting between them. The CDR3 runs to 14 residues. Germline-derived CDR1 and CDR2 are SGHTS and YDEGEE. This chain's CDR3 is CASSLWGDRDTQYF. CDR3 in DNA: TGTGCCAGCAGCTTGTGGGGAGATAGGGATACGCAGTATTTT.